The 19 T cell receptor beta chains below all came from one sample that was sequenced in a study of blood T cell repertoires in COVID-19. Profiled with immunoSEQ multiplex PCR; TCRdb holds only in-frame clones, not every one. The sample shows about 26,000 clones, more than 65% of them seen only once. Sequenced material: peripheral blood. The origin of the receptors is a man aged 45-65 years with active or convalescent COVID-19.

This chain connects TRBV30 to TRBJ1-6; D is perhaps TRBD1 (6 bases). CDR1 is GTSNPN and CDR2 is SVGIG in the germline V gene (reference sequence). V shed 0 bases and J shed 8 bases, with 14 bases lying between them. This CDR3 comprises 15 residues. Here the CDR3 DNA reads TGTGCCTGGAGTGTACCATACAGGGCGTATTCACCCCTCCACTTT. It encodes CAWSVPYRAYSPLHF.

The sample holds one count of this clone. The chain links TRBV7-3 to TRBJ2-1, with D hard to call. The CDR3 extends over 16 amino acids. The ends were cut back, 2 bases at V and 6 bases at J, with 17 bases in the middle. Germline CDR1 SGHTA, CDR2 FQGTGA. DNA of the CDR3: TGTGCCAGCAGCTTACAAGGTCCAGCGAGATTCAATGAGCAGTTCTTC. This translates into CASSLQGPARFNEQFF.

This clone is a singleton in its sample. This rearrangement joins TRBV28 to TRBJ2-7; D is perhaps TRBD1 (5 bases). V was pared by 4 bases and J by 6 bases, with 16 bases between. The CDR3 length is 14 residues. Germline V gives CDR1 MDHEN, CDR2 SYDVKM. The CDR3 nucleotides are TGTGCCAGCAGTTATCCCTCAGGGAAGGGCGAGCAGTACTTC. Amino acid sequence: CASSYPSGKGEQYF.

This rearrangement joins TRBV19 to TRBJ1-5; D not resolved. CDR1 and CDR2 (germline): LNHDA, SQIVND (reference sequence). This CDR3 is built from 16 residues. Trimming pared 1 base from V and 2 bases from J, leaving 12 bases between. CDR3 residues: CASSIGTLGGNQPQHF. DNA of the CDR3: TGTGCCAGTAGTATAGGGACTCTTGGGGGCAATCAGCCCCAGCATTTT.

The rearrangement joins TRBV19 to TRBJ2-5, with 8 bases aligning to TRBD2. The CDR3 extends over 16 amino acids. V was clipped by 7 bases and J by 0 bases; unmatched bases: 10. Germline V gene sequence: CDR1 LNHDA, CDR2 SQIVND (reference sequence). As DNA, the CDR3 is TGTGCCAGTAAGGTTCGAGCGGGGGACTACCAAGAGACCCAGTACTTC. Protein sequence: CASKVRAGDYQETQYF.

Only one count was recorded for this clone. This chain uses TRBV11-2 with TRBJ2-1, with D possibly matching TRBD2 (7 bases). In germline, CDR1 is SGHAT, CDR2 FQNNGV. V lost 3 bases and J 7 bases, leaving 13 bases between the germline ends. The length of the CDR3 is 14 residues. The CDR3 here is CASSFWGGGNEQFF. As DNA, the CDR3 is TGTGCCAGCAGCTTCTGGGGAGGGGGGAATGAGCAGTTCTTC. Supplemented by reference TRBV11-2 and TRBJ2-1, the full variable domain reads EAGVAQSPRYKIIEKRQSVAFWCNPISGHATLYWYQQILGQGPKLLIQFQNNGVVDDSQLPKDRFSAERLKGVDSTLKIQPAKLEDSAVYLCASSFWGGGNEQFFGPGTRLTVL.

The V call is TRBV2, the J call TRBJ1-5; 7 nucleotides match TRBD1. The germline CDR1 and CDR2 sequences are SNHLY and FYNNEI. With 6 bases clipped from V and 4 bases from J, the junction kept 6 bases outside the gene matches. The CDR3 is 14 amino acids. The CDR3: CASRDRAENQPQHF. The CDR3 DNA reads TGTGCCAGCAGAGACAGGGCCGAGAATCAGCCCCAGCATTTT.

This clone was counted once. The gene calls are TRBV11-3 and TRBJ2-1; 10 bases are a match to TRBD1. The CDR3 has 16 residues. The germline gives CDR1 SGHNT, CDR2 YENEEA. Trimming cost V 4 bases and J 5 bases; bases outside gene matches: 8. CDR3 sequence: CASSSGTGAPNNEQFF. The CDR3 nucleotides are TGTGCCAGCAGCTCCGGGACAGGGGCACCCAACAATGAGCAGTTCTTC. Full variable domain (remainder filled in from reference TRBV11-3 and TRBJ2-1): EAGVVQSPRYKIIEKKQPVAFWCNPISGHNTLYWYLQNLGQGPELLIRYENEEAVDDSQLPKDRFSAERLKGVDSTLKIQPAELGDSAVYLCASSSGTGAPNNEQFFGPGTRLTVL.

CDR3 sequence reads: CASSPGASGRTGELFF. CDR3 nucleotide sequence: TGTGCCAGCAGCCCCGGGGCGAGCGGGAGGACCGGGGAGCTGTTTTTT. The chain couples TRBV7-6 to TRBJ2-2; 9 nucleotides align to TRBD2. J was trimmed by 5 bases and V by 5 bases; bases with no gene match: 9. The germline gives CDR1 SGHVS, CDR2 FNYEAQ. The CDR3 runs to 16 residues.

V and J are TRBV9 and TRBJ2-5, with a weak D call TRBD1 (5 bases). The V and J ends lost 0 bases and 3 bases respectively, with 12 bases between them. The CDR3 has 15 amino acids. Germline loops: CDR1 SGDLS, CDR2 YYNGEE. CDR3 DNA sequence: TGTGCCAGCAGCGTAGGGGCAGGGCAGAAAGAGACCCAGTACTTC. Translation gives CASSVGAGQKETQYF.

The rearrangement links TRBV14 to TRBJ2-7; 13 nucleotides align to TRBD2. Unmatched junction bases numbered 13, after V lost 2 bases and J lost 3 bases. Germline CDR1 SGHDN, CDR2 FVKESK. The CDR3 covers 19 residues. The CDR3 sequence: CASSQMGLAGIEGRYEQYF. CDR3 sequence (DNA): TGTGCCAGCAGCCAAATGGGACTAGCGGGAATTGAGGGTCGCTACGAGCAGTACTTC.

The chain combines TRBV2 with TRBJ2-5; D is possibly TRBD1 (5 bases). CDR3 size: 12 residues. Germline CDR1 SNHLY, CDR2 FYNNEI. Trimming took off 11 bases at V and 2 bases at J, with 12 bases between the two ends. In nucleotides, the CDR3 is TGTGCCGGTAATCAGGGTCAAGAGACCCAGTACTTC. Protein sequence: CAGNQGQETQYF.

This chain links TRBV4-1 with TRBJ1-2; perhaps TRBD1 as D (6 bases). V dropped 1 base and J dropped 1 base, with 10 bases sitting between them. Germline assignment: CDR1 MGHRA and CDR2 YSYEKL. The length of the CDR3 is 15 residues. The CDR3: CASSQGPGVNYGYTF. The DNA for the CDR3 is TGCGCCAGCAGCCAAGGACCAGGGGTTAACTATGGCTACACCTTC.

The chain has TRBV2 and TRBJ2-1, with a possible D match to TRBD1 (6 bases). This CDR3 is built from 14 residues. Trimming removed 4 bases from V and 7 bases from J, with 14 bases in between. Germline V lookup: CDR1 SNHLY, CDR2 FYNNEI. CDR3 bases: TGTGCCAGCAGTGTTTATCAGGGGCGAAATGAGCAGTTCTTC. Translating gives CASSVYQGRNEQFF.

The gene calls are TRBV25-1 and TRBJ2-5; 8 nucleotides align to TRBD1. V trimming: 4 bases; J trimming: 0 bases; junction bases outside the gene matches: 7. From germline, CDR1 is MGHDK and CDR2 SYGVNS. This CDR3 is 16 amino acids long. CDR3 coding DNA: TGTGCCAGCAGTGGAGGGGACAGGTGGTACCAAGAGACCCAGTACTTC. It is translated as CASSGGDRWYQETQYF.

This clone was recorded only once. The chain joins TRBV5-1 to TRBJ2-7; D uncertain. Trimming took off 0 bases at V and 6 bases at J, with 7 bases between the two ends. The CDR3 is 12 amino acids. CDR1 SGHRS and CDR2 YFSETQ come from the germline V gene. The chain's CDR3 is CASSLVTAEQYF. CDR3 DNA: TGCGCCAGCAGCTTGGTTACAGCCGAGCAGTACTTC.

V usage is TRBV5-1 and J usage is TRBJ1-2, with D possibly matching TRBD1 (6 bases). Per the germline V gene, CDR1 is SGHRS and CDR2 is YFSETQ. The CDR3 is 12 residues long. The V end lost 5 bases, the J end lost 1 base, and 6 bases lay between the germline ends. The CDR3 reads CASRDSNYGYTF. The CDR3 DNA reads as TGCGCCAGCAGGGACAGTAACTATGGCTACACCTTC.

The J gene is TRBJ2-1, the V gene TRBV6-1; no reliable D call. This CDR3 spans 15 amino acids. Trimming removed 1 base at V and 6 bases at J, with 13 bases between. Germline V gene sequence: CDR1 MNHNS, CDR2 SASEGT. Here the CDR3 DNA reads TGTGCCAGCAGTGAAGACGGAAACTACTCCAATGAGCAGTTCTTC. Amino acids: CASSEDGNYSNEQFF.

The chain couples TRBV9 to TRBJ2-6; D not resolved. V lost 7 bases and J 0 bases, leaving 17 bases between the germline ends. Germline V gives CDR1 SGDLS, CDR2 YYNGEE. This CDR3 region has 17 residues. The CDR3 here is CASGYSTRSSGANVLTF. In DNA, the CDR3 is TGTGCCAGCGGTTACAGTACCAGAAGCTCTGGGGCCAACGTCCTGACTTTC.